Listed below are T cell receptor beta chains from one sample, sequenced in a study of T cell changes during pregnancy in multiple sclerosis. The data were produced by immunoSEQ multiplex PCR, yet TCRdb's version contains in-frame clones alone and is incomplete. The table lists 30,000 to 40,000 clones, 85% to 90% of them singletons. Specimen: CD4+ T cells from peripheral blood mononuclear cells, collected in the second trimester of pregnancy. These receptors all stem from a female donor with multiple sclerosis, enrolled in a pregnancy study. Each CDR3 is given without its conserved first and last residue. D genes are given only for firm matches.

CDR3 protein	D gene	V gene	J gene
ASSHSRTGGYGTGELF	TRBD1	TRBV4-3	TRBJ2-2
ATSRGTATETQY	-	TRBV15	TRBJ2-5
ASSAPGTGEGGYT	TRBD1	TRBV19	TRBJ1-2
ASSFQAGGRFYEQY	TRBD2	TRBV27	TRBJ2-7
ASSQGTGGSNQPQH	TRBD1	TRBV18	TRBJ1-5
ASSPNSGRSYNEQF	TRBD2	TRBV7-8	TRBJ2-1
ASSPLAGGTTDTQY	TRBD2	TRBV28	TRBJ2-3
ATSRATGVKTEAF	TRBD1	TRBV15	TRBJ1-1
ASSLERGLEAF	-	TRBV11-2	TRBJ1-1
ASSLWGGNEKLF	-	TRBV7-9	TRBJ1-4
SVVLGGSYGYT	-	TRBV29-1	TRBJ1-2
SAREAEAF	-	TRBV20-1	TRBJ1-1
ASSSGTGASTDTQY	TRBD1	TRBV6-5	TRBJ2-3
SVEGGGGVRQETQY	-	TRBV29-1	TRBJ2-5
SVEVAGVGELF	TRBD2	TRBV29-1	TRBJ2-2
AGQTGTAFNYGYT	TRBD1	TRBV30	TRBJ1-2
ASSIGRAAKNIQY	TRBD2	TRBV19	TRBJ2-4
ASMPTSGPGNEQF	TRBD2	TRBV2	TRBJ2-1
ASLGSLATSTDTQY	TRBD2	TRBV18	TRBJ2-3
ASSPRPGPTYEQY	-	TRBV18	TRBJ2-7
ASSSTGVLAAEAF	TRBD1	TRBV5-6	TRBJ1-1
ASSVDPLGGVRNEQF	-	TRBV9	TRBJ2-1
ASSLAEAGGNYGYT	TRBD1	TRBV7-9	TRBJ1-2
ASSATGRYEQY	-	TRBV28	TRBJ2-7
ASSVAGPAGAYEQF	TRBD2	TRBV9	TRBJ2-1
ASSYLSGTGGNEAF	TRBD1	TRBV6-6	TRBJ1-1
ASTRTGTNLDTQY	TRBD1	TRBV2	TRBJ2-3
ASSSNRRTTNNEQF	-	TRBV7-6	TRBJ2-1
ASSKFRLRETTDTQY	-	TRBV11-2	TRBJ2-3
SATGGGGYT	TRBD1	TRBV20-1	TRBJ1-2
ASSLAPSGTEAF	-	TRBV7-2	TRBJ1-1
ASSNRGRDYGYT	TRBD1	TRBV28	TRBJ1-2
ASSGSGGRTEAF	-	TRBV9	TRBJ1-1
ASSLSGGPADGYT	-	TRBV27	TRBJ1-2
ASSVLLAGGHEQY	TRBD2	TRBV5-5	TRBJ2-7
ASSISSYTGELF	-	TRBV19	TRBJ2-2
ASSLDRGRLDNEQF	TRBD2	TRBV11-2	TRBJ2-1
ASSLDYLTDTQY	-	TRBV5-1	TRBJ2-3
ASSPRTSGRALDTGELF	TRBD2	TRBV5-1	TRBJ2-2
ASSRSGTWGLVGNEQF	TRBD2	TRBV9	TRBJ2-1
SVEPDRGIYEQF	TRBD1	TRBV29-1	TRBJ2-1
ASSQGARVHQETQY	-	TRBV4-3	TRBJ2-5
ASSQDSRGGAGGPGELF	TRBD2	TRBV4-3	TRBJ2-2
ASSDPRGKGGGYT	-	TRBV9	TRBJ1-2
ASSDLNTEAF	-	TRBV7-3	TRBJ1-1